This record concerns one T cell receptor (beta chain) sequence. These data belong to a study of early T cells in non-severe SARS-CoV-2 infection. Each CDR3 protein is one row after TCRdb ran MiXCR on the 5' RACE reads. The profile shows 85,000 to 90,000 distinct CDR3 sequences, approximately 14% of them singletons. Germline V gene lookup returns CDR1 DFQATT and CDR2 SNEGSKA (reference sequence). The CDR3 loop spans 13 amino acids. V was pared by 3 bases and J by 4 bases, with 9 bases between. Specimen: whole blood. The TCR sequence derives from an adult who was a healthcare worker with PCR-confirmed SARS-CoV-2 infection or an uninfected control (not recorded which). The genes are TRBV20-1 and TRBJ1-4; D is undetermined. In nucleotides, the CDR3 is TGCAGTGCTAGGGGTAGTAGTAATGAAAAACTGTTTTTT. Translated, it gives CSARGSSNEKLFF.